The clone carrying this T cell receptor beta chain showed up just once. This entry belongs to a study of blood T cell repertoires in COVID-19. Overall study: Collection of acute and convalescent COVID-19 samples took place in the United States, Italy and Spain. PBMCs, B-cell-depleted T cells, or T cells provided the cDNA or gDNA that made up the material.

Original analysis: Researchers report that nucleated cell counts were estimated from reference gene primer amplification. The method was immunoSEQ multiplex PCR; TCRdb's version includes in-frame clones alone and lacks a portion of them. V, J and clone size reflect that table, while D and trimming were determined from the DNA. The sample carries around 400,000 clones, about 87% recorded once. Recruited during active infection, patients (from Seattle) were subsequently followed longitudinally. The TCR sequence derives from a woman in her sixties or seventies with COVID-19, enrolled during active disease. What was sequenced was peripheral blood.

The CDR3, as DNA: TGTGCCAGCAACCCATTCGGGGGGCGGCTATCTAATGAAAAACTGTTTTTT. Its translation is CASNPFGGRLSNEKLFF. The gene calls are TRBV11-2 and TRBJ1-4; D might be TRBD1 (6 bases). V shed 7 bases and J shed 3 bases, with 21 bases lying between them. CDR3 size: 17 residues. The germline V gene encodes CDR1 SGHAT and CDR2 FQNNGV.